This T cell receptor (beta chain) was captured in a study of long-term antiretroviral therapy in people with HIV. Whole-study findings and limits: Repertoires looked antigen-experienced, with only a slight naive shift after ART.

This was the immunoSEQ v3.0 assay at survey level. The data were produced by immunoSEQ multiplex PCR, yet TCRdb's version contains in-frame clones alone and is incomplete. The sample carries around 24,000 clones, 90% to 95% recorded once. Without exception, participants with HIV were treated in the United States. The CDR3 consists of 13 residues. Trimming left V 2 bases short and J 8 bases short, with 12 bases between. From germline, CDR1 is SGHTA and CDR2 FQGNSA. This clone appeared a single time. Its cognate antigen is unknown. The receptor's source is a middle-aged woman with HIV. The material was unsorted PBMCs, obtained 7.6 years after starting antiretroviral therapy. The rearrangement joins TRBV7-2 to TRBJ1-2; no definite D call. CDR3 nucleotides: TGTGCCAGCAGCTTAAACCTAACACCCGGCTACACCTTC. This translates into CASSLNLTPGYTF. Full variable domain (remainder filled in from reference TRBV7-2 and TRBJ1-2): GAGVSQSPSNKVTEKGKDVELRCDPISGHTALYWYRQSLGQGLEFLIYFQGNSAPDKSGLPSDRFSAERTGGSVSTLTIQRTQQEDSAVYLCASSLNLTPGYTFGSGTRLTVV.